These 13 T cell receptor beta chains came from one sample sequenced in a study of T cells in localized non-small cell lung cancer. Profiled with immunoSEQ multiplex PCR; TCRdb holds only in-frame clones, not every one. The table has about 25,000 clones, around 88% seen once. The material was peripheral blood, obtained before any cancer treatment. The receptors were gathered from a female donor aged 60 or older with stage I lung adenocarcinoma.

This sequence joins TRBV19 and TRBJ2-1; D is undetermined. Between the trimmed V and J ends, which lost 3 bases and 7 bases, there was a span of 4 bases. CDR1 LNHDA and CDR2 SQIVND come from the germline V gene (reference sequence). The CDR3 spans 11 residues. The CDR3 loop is CASSMVNEQFF. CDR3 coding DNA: TGTGCCAGTAGTATGGTTAATGAGCAGTTCTTC.

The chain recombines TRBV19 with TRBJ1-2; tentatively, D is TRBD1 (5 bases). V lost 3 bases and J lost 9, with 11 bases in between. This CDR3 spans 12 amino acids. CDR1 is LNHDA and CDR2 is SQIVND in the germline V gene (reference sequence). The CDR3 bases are TGTGCCAGTAGTATTAGGGGAACGAGCTACACCTTC. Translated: CASSIRGTSYTF.

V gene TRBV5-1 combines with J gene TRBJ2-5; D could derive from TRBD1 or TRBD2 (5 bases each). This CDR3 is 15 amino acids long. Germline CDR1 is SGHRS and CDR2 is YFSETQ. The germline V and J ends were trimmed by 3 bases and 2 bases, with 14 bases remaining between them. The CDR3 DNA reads TGCGCCAGCAGCTCTACCGGGGCCCCACAAGAGACCCAGTACTTC. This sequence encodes CASSSTGAPQETQYF.

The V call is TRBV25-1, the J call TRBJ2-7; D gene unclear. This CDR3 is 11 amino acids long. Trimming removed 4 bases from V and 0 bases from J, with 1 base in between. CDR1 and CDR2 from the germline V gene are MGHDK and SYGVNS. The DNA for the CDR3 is TGTGCCAGCAGTGCCTCCTACGAGCAGTACTTC. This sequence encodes CASSASYEQYF.

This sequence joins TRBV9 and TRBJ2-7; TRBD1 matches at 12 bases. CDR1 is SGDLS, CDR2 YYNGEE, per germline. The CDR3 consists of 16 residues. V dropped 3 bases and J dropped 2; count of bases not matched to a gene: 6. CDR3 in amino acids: CASSEGGTGGPYEQYF. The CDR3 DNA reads TGTGCCAGCAGCGAAGGGGGGACAGGGGGCCCCTACGAGCAGTACTTC.

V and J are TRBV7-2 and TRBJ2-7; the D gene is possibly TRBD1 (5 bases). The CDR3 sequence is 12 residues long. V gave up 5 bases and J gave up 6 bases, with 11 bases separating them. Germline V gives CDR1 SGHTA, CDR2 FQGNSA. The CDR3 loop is CASSPRVPEQYF. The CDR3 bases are TGTGCCAGCAGCCCCAGGGTTCCCGAGCAGTACTTC.

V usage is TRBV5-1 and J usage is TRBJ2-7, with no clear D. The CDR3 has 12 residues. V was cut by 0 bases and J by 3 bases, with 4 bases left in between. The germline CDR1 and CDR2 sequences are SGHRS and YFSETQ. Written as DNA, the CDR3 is TGCGCCAGCAGCTTGGACCTCTACGAGCAGTACTTC. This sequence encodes CASSLDLYEQYF.

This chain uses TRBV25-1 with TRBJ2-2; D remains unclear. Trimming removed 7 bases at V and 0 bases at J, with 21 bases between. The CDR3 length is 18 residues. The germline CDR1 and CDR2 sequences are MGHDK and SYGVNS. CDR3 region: CASTPSKGGGSNTGELFF. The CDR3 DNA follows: TGTGCCAGCACCCCCTCCAAAGGCGGCGGCTCGAACACCGGGGAGCTGTTTTTT.

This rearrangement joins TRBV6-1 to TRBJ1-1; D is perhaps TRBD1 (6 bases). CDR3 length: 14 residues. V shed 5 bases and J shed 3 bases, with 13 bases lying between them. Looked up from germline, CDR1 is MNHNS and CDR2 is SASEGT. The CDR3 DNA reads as TGTGCCAGCAGTCAGACAGGAATCTACACTGAAGCTTTCTTT. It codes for CASSQTGIYTEAFF.

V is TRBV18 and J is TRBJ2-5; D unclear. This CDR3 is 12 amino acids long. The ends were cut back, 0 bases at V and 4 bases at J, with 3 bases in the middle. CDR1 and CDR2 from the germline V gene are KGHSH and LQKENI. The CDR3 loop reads CASSPPRETQYF. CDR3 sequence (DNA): TGTGCCAGCTCACCACCGAGAGAGACCCAGTACTTC.

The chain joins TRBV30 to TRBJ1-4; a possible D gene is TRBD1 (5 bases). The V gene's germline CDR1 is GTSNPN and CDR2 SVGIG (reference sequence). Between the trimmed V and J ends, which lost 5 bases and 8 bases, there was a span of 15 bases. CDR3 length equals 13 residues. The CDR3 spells CAWGDGLREKLFF. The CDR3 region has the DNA TGTGCCTGGGGGGACGGTCTAAGAGAAAAACTGTTTTTT.

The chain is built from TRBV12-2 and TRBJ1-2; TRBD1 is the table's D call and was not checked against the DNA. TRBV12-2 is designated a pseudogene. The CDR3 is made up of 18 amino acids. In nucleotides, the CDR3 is TGTGCAAGTCGCTTAGGGGATAACCGGACAGGATCTCGTGATGGCTACACCTTC. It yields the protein CASRLGDNRTGSRDGYTF.

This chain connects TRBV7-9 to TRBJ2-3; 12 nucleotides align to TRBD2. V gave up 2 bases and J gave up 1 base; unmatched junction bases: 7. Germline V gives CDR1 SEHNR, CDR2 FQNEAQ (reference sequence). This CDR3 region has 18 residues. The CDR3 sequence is CASSLPLGTSGRTDTQYF. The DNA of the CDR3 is TGTGCCAGCAGCTTACCACTGGGGACTAGCGGGCGCACAGATACGCAGTATTTT.